Listed below are T cell receptor beta chains from one sample, sequenced in a study of metastatic and nonmetastatic thyroid tumors. MiXCR re-clonotyped the PCR reads for TCRdb. The sample comprises approximately 20,000 clones, over 9.5% of which are singletons, and around 22% rests with the top ten. Sequencing was performed on blood. Every receptor here comes from a female donor with papillary thyroid cancer or a benign thyroid nodule (not recorded which). Some clones in this sample may be carry-over from other donors' samples. Each CDR3 is given with its conserved first and last residue. The D gene is left open where the match is weak. A clone size is listed for some rows: how often the clone was seen (once, few, many), or a class if it is expanded.

>TRBV11-2|many|TRBJ2-7|NA
TGTGCCAGCAGCTCATTTGGACTAAAGCACGAGCAGTACTTC
CASSSFGLKHEQYF
>TRBV9|many|TRBJ1-2|NA
TGTGCCAGCAGCGTAAGGCTCTCTAACTATGGCTACACCTTC
CASSVRLSNYGYTF
>TRBV29-1|many|TRBJ1-5|NA
TGCAGCGTTGGGACATACGATCAGCCCCAGCATTTT
CSVGTYDQPQHF
>TRBV9|many|TRBJ2-5|NA
TGTGCCAGCAGCGTAGACCTAGCTCCAAAAGAGACCCAGTACTTC
CASSVDLAPKETQYF
>TRBV5-4|many|TRBJ2-7|NA
TGTGCCAGCAGCGGACTCGGGACCGACGACGAGCAGTACTTC
CASSGLGTDDEQYF
>TRBV6-5|NA|TRBJ2-2|NA
TGTGCCAGCAGTTACTCGATATGGAGTTCCACCGGGGAGCTGTTTTTT
CASSYSIWSSTGELFF
>TRBV7-7|many|TRBJ2-1|NA
TGTGCCAGTAGCTTAGAATACGACAATGAGCAGTTCTTC
CASSLEYDNEQFF
>TRBV28|many|TRBJ1-1|NA
TGTGCCAGCAGTTCTTGGTTCGGGGGTTGCACTGAAGCTTTCTTT
CASSSWFGGCTEAFF
>TRBV6-5|many|TRBJ2-1|TRBD2
TGTGCCAGCAGTTACTTCGATCCTAGCGGGAGGGCCAGTGAGCAGTTCTTC
CASSYFDPSGRASEQFF
>TRBV12-3/TRBV12-4|few|TRBJ1-2|NA
TGTGCCAGCAGTCTTGGAGGCAGGTACACCTTC
CASSLGGRYTF
>TRBV6-1|medium-sized|TRBJ2-2|NA
TGTGCCAGCAGTTTTACTTGGACGAACACCGGGGAGCTGTTTTTT
CASSFTWTNTGELFF
>TRBV28|many|TRBJ2-1|NA
TGTGCCAGCAGTTCTCAGACAGTCTCCTACAATGAGCAGTTCTTC
CASSSQTVSYNEQFF
>TRBV28|large|TRBJ1-6|NA
TGTGCCAGCAGTCCCCAACCTACAGGGAGGAGTTCACCCCTCCACTTT
CASSPQPTGRSSPLHF
>TRBV7-2|many|TRBJ1-2|NA
TGTGCCAGCAGCTTAGGGCCTTATGGCTACACCTTC
CASSLGPYGYTF
>TRBV6-1|many|TRBJ1-2|NA
TGTGCCAGCAGTGAAGTAAGAGGATCCTATGGCTACACCTTC
CASSEVRGSYGYTF
>TRBV2|many|TRBJ1-4|NA
TGTGCCAGCAGTCCCCAGGGCGAAAAACTGTTTTTT
CASSPQGEKLFF
>TRBV2|many|TRBJ1-5|NA
TGTGCCAGCGGACCAGGGGGCAATCAGCCCCAGCATTTT
CASGPGGNQPQHF
>TRBV27|NA|TRBJ2-5|TRBD2
TGTGCCAGCAGTTTATCGGGGGTGGGAGCGGGGGTAGTCCAAGAGACCCAGTACTTC
CASSLSGVGAGVVQETQYF
>TRBV12-3/TRBV12-4|medium-sized|TRBJ1-2|NA
TGTGCCAGCCTTCACTGGGGGGATGGCTACACCTTC
CASLHWGDGYTF
>TRBV2|NA|TRBJ2-5|TRBD1
TGTGCCAGCAGCGCCACAGGGGGTGGGCGGGAGACCCAGTACTTC
CASSATGGGRETQYF
>TRBV25-1|many|TRBJ1-2|TRBD1
TGTGCCAGCAGGACACCGGGACAGCCCTATGGCTACACCTTC
CASRTPGQPYGYTF
>TRBV20-1|many|TRBJ1-2|NA
TGCAGTGCTCCCGGACAGACCAACTATGGCTACACCTTC
CSAPGQTNYGYTF
>TRBV6-2/TRBV6-3|many|TRBJ1-1|NA
TGTGCCAGCAGTTACTCCTCGGCGGGGACTCAAGCTTTCTTT
CASSYSSAGTQAFF
>TRBV20-1|NA|TRBJ2-7|TRBD1
TGCAGTGCTTACCCGGGACAGGGGGCCTCCGAGCAGTACTTC
CSAYPGQGASEQYF
>TRBV2|medium-sized|TRBJ1-2|NA
TGTGCCAGCAGCCGCGACAGGAACTATGGCTACACCTTC
CASSRDRNYGYTF
>TRBV6-6|few|TRBJ1-1|NA
TGTGCCAACAGTTACGGGTGGGCGGAGGCGAACACTGAAGCCTTCTTT
CANSYGWAEANTEAFF
>TRBV13|NA|TRBJ2-5|NA
TGTGTCAGCAGCTTACCCCCAGGGGGGGAGACCCAGTACTTC
CVSSLPPGGETQYF
>TRBV11-2|many|TRBJ2-2|NA
TGTGCCAGCAGCCCTCGGTGGGAGGCCGGGGAGCTGTTTTTT
CASSPRWEAGELFF
>TRBV19|medium-sized|TRBJ2-7|NA
TGTGCCAGTAGTCACGGCTCCTACGAGCAGTACTTC
CASSHGSYEQYF
>TRBV7-2|many|TRBJ2-5|TRBD1
TGTGCCAGCAGCTGGAGACAGGGGGGAGAGACCCAGTACTTC
CASSWRQGGETQYF
>TRBV11-1|many|TRBJ2-7|TRBD1
TGTGCCAGCAGAGCCGGGACAGGGCACGAGCAGTACTTC
CASRAGTGHEQYF
>TRBV13|many|TRBJ1-6|NA
TGTGCCAGCAGCTTAGGCGAGGGGGGTTCACCCCTCCACTTT
CASSLGEGGSPLHF
>TRBV12-3/TRBV12-4|many|TRBJ2-1|TRBD1
TGTGCCAGCAGTCTTGGACAGGGTGAGCAGTTCTTC
CASSLGQGEQFF
>TRBV5-1|many|TRBJ2-3|TRBD2
TGCGCCAGCAGCTGGGGGGTAGCGGGAGTCCTAGTAGATACGCAGTATTTT
CASSWGVAGVLVDTQYF
>TRBV9|many|TRBJ1-6|NA
TGTGCCAGCAGCGCCAATGGTTCACCCCTCCACTTT
CASSANGSPLHF
>TRBV4-1|many|TRBJ2-7|TRBD1
TGCGCCAGCAGCCACACCGGGACAGGAGCCTACGAGCAGTACTTC
CASSHTGTGAYEQYF
>TRBV3-1|many|TRBJ1-2|NA
TGTGCCAGCAGCCAAGGAGGGTCGGGGGTTTATGGCTACACCTTC
CASSQGGSGVYGYTF
>TRBV2|NA|TRBJ1-2|TRBD1
TGTGCCAGCGGTGAAGCCGGTGACAGGGGGCTTCAAGGCTGCACCTTC
CASGEAGDRGLQGCTF
>TRBV13|many|TRBJ1-1|NA
TGTGCCAGCAGCTCGACAGGCGGGAGCACTGAAGCTTTCTTT
CASSSTGGSTEAFF
>TRBV4-1|many|TRBJ2-7|TRBD1
TGCGCCAGCAGCCAAGCGAAAGGGACAGCCCACTACGAGCAGTACTTC
CASSQAKGTAHYEQYF
>TRBV6-5|few|TRBJ1-2|NA
TGTGCCAGCAGTTACCAGATGGACACTTCCTATGGCTACACCTTC
CASSYQMDTSYGYTF
>TRBV7-2|many|TRBJ1-2|TRBD1
TGTGCCAGCAGCGTCGGGACAGGGTATGGCTACACCTTC
CASSVGTGYGYTF
>TRBV28|NA|TRBJ1-2|NA
TGTGCCAGCATGGGCGGTTTGGTAGGCTATGGCTACACCTTC
CASMGGLVGYGYTF
>TRBV7-9|many|TRBJ1-3|TRBD1
TGTGCCAGCAGCTTAGCAGGGGGCGCGAAGAACACCATATATTTT
CASSLAGGAKNTIYF
>TRBV5-1|many|TRBJ1-4|NA
TGCGCCAGCAGCGTTCAGGGGTCGACTAATGAAAAACTGTTTTTT
CASSVQGSTNEKLFF
>TRBV3-1|many|TRBJ2-7|NA
TGTGCCAGCAGCCAAGAGGGACGCTCAAGCTCCTACGAGCAGTACTTC
CASSQEGRSSSYEQYF
>TRBV20-1|many|TRBJ1-2|NA
TGCAGTGCCAAAGACAGGCGTGGCTACACCTTC
CSAKDRRGYTF
>TRBV5-6|many|TRBJ1-2|NA
TGTGCCAGCAGCTTGGGGGGGTGGACCTATGGCTACACCTTC
CASSLGGWTYGYTF
>TRBV20-1|NA|TRBJ2-7|NA
TGCAGTGCTAGAGATCAGTGGAGATCCTACGAGCAGTACTTC
CSARDQWRSYEQYF
>TRBV3-1|many|TRBJ2-7|NA
TGTGCCAGCAGCCAAGGGTATGTATCCTACGAGCAGTACTTC
CASSQGYVSYEQYF
>TRBV29-1|many|TRBJ2-1|NA
TGCAGCGTTGAAGCCGGGTTTCACGATGAGCAGTTCTTC
CSVEAGFHDEQFF
>TRBV11-2|NA|TRBJ2-3|TRBD2
TGTGCCAGCAGCTTACAAGCGGGGGCCACCACAGATACGCAGTATTTT
CASSLQAGATTDTQYF
>TRBV6-1|few|TRBJ2-7|TRBD2
TGTGCCAGCAGGTTCGGGACTAGCGGCACCTACGAGCAGTACTTC
CASRFGTSGTYEQYF